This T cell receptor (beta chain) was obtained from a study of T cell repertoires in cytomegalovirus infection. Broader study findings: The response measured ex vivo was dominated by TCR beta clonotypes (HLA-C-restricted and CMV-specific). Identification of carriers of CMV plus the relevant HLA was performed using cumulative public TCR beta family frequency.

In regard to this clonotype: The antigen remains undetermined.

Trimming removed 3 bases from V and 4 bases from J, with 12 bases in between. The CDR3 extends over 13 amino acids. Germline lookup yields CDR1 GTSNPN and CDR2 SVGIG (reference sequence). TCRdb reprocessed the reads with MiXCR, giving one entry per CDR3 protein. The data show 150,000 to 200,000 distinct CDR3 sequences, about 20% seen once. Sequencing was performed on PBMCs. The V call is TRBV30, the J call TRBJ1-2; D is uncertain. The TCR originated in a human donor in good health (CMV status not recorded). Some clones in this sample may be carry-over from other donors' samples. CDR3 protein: CAWRSMGGYGYTF. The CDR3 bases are TGTGCCTGGAGAAGTATGGGTGGCTATGGCTACACCTTC. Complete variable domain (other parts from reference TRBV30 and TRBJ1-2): SQTIHQWPATLVQPVGSPLSLECTVEGTSNPNLYWYRQAAGRGLQLLFYSVGIGQISSEVPQNLSASRPQDRQFILSSKKLLLSDSGFYLCAWRSMGGYGYTFGSGTRLTVV.